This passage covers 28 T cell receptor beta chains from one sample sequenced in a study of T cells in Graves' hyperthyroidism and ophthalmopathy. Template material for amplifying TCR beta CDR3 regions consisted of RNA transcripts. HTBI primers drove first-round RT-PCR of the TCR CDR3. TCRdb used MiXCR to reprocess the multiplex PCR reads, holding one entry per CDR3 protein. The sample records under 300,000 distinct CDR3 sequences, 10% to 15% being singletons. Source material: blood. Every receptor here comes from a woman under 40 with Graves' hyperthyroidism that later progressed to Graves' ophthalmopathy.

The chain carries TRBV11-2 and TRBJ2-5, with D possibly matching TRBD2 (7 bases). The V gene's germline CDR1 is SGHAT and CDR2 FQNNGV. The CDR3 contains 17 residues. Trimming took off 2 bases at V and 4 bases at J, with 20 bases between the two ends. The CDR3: CASSLSPSGGGGETQYF. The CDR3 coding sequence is TGTGCCAGCAGCTTAAGTCCTAGCGGCGGAGGGGGAGAGACCCAGTACTTC.

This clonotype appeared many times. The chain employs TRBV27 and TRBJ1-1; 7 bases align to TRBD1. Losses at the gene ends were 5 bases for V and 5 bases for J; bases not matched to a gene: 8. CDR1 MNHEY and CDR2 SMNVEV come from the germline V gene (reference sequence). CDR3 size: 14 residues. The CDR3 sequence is CASSLQGDGTEAFF. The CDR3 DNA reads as TGTGCCAGCAGTCTGCAGGGGGATGGAACTGAAGCTTTCTTT.

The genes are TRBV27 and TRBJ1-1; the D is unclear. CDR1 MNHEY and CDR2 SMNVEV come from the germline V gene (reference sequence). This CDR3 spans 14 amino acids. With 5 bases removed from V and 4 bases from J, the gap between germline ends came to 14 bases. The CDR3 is CASSGLRDPTEAFF. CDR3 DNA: TGTGCCAGCAGTGGTTTGAGGGATCCCACTGAAGCTTTCTTT.

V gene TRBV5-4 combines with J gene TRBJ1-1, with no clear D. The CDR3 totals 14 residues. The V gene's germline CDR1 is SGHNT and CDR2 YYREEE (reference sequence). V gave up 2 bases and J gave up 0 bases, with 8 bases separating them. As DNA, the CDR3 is TGTGCCAGCAGCTTACTACAGATGAACACTGAAGCTTTCTTT. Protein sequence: CASSLLQMNTEAFF. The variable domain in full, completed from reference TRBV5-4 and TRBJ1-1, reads ETGVTQSPTHLIKTRGQQVTLRCSSQSGHNTVSWYQQALGQGPQFIFQYYREEENGRGNFPPRFSGLQFPNYSSELNVNALELDDSALYLCASSLLQMNTEAFFGQGTRLTVV.

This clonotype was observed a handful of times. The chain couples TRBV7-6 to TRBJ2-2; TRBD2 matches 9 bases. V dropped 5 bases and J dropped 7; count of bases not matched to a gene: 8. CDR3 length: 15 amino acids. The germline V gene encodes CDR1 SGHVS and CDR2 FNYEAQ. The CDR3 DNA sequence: TGTGCCAGCAGCCACTACTCGCGGGAGGGCGGGGAGCTGTTTTTT. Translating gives CASSHYSREGGELFF.

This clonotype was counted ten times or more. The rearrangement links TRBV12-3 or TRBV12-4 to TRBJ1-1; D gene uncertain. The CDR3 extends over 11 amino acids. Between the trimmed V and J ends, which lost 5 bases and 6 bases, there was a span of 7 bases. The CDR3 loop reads CASSLNSEAFF. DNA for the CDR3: TGTGCCAGCAGTCTAAACTCTGAAGCTTTCTTT.

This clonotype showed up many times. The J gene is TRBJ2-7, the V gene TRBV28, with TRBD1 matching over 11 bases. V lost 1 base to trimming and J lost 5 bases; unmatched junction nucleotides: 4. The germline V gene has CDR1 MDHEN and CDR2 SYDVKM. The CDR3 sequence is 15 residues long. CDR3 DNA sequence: TGTGCCAGCAGTTTATATCGGGACAGGGGGAACGAGCAGTACTTC. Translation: CASSLYRDRGNEQYF.

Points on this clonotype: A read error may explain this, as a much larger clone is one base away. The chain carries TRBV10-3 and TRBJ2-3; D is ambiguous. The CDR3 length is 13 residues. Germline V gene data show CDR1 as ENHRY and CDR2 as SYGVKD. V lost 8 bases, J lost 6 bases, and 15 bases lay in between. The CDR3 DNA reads TGTGCCATCGGTGTACAACTTAGCGATACGCAGTATTTT. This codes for CAIGVQLSDTQYF.

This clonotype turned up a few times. The CDR3 nucleotides read TGTGCCAGCAGCTTAATCGGGAGGCGCACAGATACGCAGTATTTT. It yields the protein CASSLIGRRTDTQYF. V and J are TRBV13 and TRBJ2-3; 7 nucleotides line up with TRBD2. The germline V gene has CDR1 PRHDT and CDR2 FYEKMQ (reference sequence). The V gene end was trimmed by 2 bases and the J gene end by 1 base; junction bases not matched to a gene: 3. This CDR3 contains 15 residues.

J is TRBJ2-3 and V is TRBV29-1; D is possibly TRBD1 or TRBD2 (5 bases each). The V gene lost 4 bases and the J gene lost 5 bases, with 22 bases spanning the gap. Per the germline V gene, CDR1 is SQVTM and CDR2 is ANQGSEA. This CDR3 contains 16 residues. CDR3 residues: CSVAPRMGQSGDTQYF. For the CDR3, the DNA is TGCAGCGTTGCCCCAAGGATGGGGCAAAGCGGAGATACGCAGTATTTT.

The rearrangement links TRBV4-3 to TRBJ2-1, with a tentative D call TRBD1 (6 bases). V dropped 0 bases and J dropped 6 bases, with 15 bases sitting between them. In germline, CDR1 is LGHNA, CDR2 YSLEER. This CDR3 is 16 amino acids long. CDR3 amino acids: CASSQDLPGVGNEQFF. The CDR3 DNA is TGCGCCAGCAGCCAAGATCTACCAGGGGTCGGCAATGAGCAGTTCTTC.

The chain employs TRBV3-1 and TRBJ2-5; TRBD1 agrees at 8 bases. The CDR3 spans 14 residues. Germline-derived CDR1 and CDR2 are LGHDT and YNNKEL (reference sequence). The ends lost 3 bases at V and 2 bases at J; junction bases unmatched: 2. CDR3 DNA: TGTGCCAGCAGCCAGACAGGGGTTCAAGAGACCCAGTACTTC. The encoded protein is CASSQTGVQETQYF.

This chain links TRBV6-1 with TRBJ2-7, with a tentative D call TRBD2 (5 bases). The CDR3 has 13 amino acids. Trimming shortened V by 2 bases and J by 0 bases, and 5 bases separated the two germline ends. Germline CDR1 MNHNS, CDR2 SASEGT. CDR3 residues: CASSELASYEQYF. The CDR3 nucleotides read TGTGCCAGCAGTGAACTAGCCTCCTACGAGCAGTACTTC.

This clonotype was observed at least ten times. The CDR3: CASSFGTSNSPLHF. Here the CDR3 DNA reads TGTGCCAGCAGCTTCGGGACAAGTAATTCACCCCTCCACTTT. The V call is TRBV13, the J call TRBJ1-6, with D tentatively TRBD1 (6 bases). This CDR3 is 14 amino acids long. V dropped 3 bases and J dropped 6 bases, with 9 bases sitting between them. Germline assignment: CDR1 PRHDT and CDR2 FYEKMQ (reference sequence).

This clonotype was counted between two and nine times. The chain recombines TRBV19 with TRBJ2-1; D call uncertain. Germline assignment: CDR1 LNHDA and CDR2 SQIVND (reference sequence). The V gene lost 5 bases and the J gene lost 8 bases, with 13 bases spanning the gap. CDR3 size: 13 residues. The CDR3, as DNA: TGTGCCAGTAGTTTTGGACCTACTTATGAGCAGTTCTTC. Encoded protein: CASSFGPTYEQFF. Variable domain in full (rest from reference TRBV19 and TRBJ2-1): DGGITQSPKYLFRKEGQNVTLSCEQNLNHDAMYWYRQDPGQGLRLIYYSQIVNDFQKGDIAEGYSVSREKKESFPLTVTSAQKNPTAFYLCASSFGPTYEQFFGPGTRLTVL.

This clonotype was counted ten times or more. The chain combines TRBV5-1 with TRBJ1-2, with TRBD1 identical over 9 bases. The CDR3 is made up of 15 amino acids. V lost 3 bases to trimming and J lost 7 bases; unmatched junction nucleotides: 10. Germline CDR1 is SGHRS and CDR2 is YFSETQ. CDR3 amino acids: CASSSPQGAVGGYTF. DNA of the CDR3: TGCGCCAGCAGCTCTCCACAGGGGGCTGTCGGTGGCTACACCTTC.

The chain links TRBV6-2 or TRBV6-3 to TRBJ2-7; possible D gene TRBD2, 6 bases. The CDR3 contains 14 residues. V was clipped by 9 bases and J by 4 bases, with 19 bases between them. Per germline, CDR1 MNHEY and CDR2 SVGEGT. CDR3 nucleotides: TGTGCCAGTTTATGGGGACTGGGCGCTTACGAGCAGTACTTC. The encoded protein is CASLWGLGAYEQYF.

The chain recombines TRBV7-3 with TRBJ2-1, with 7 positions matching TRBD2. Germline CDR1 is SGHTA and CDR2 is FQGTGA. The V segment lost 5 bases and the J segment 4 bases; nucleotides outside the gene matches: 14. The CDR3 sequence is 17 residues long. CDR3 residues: CASSRMRGSSGYNEQFF. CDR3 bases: TGTGCCAGCAGCCGAATGCGCGGGAGCTCGGGTTACAATGAGCAGTTCTTC.

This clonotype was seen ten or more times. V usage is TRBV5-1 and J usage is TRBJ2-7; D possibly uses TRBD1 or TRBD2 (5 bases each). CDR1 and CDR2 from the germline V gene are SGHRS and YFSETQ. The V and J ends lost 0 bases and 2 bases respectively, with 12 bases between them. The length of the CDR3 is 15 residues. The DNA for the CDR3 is TGCGCCAGCAGCTTGGCCGGGACGCCCACCTACGAGCAGTACTTC. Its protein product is CASSLAGTPTYEQYF.

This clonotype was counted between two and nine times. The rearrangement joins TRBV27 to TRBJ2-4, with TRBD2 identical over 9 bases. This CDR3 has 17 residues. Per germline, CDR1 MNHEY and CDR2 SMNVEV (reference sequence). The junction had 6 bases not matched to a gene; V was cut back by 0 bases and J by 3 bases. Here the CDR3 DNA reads TGTGCCAGCAGTTTATCCCGACTAGCGGTGGGCAAAAACATTCAGTACTTC. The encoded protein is CASSLSRLAVGKNIQYF.

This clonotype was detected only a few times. CDR3 nucleotide sequence: TGTGCCAGCAGTGACTCGAGGGATGGGAGTGATTCGACTGAAGCTTTCTTT. Translating it yields CASSDSRDGSDSTEAFF. V is TRBV6-4 and J is TRBJ1-1; D remains ambiguous. Trimming removed 0 bases from V and 5 bases from J, with 19 bases in between. From germline, CDR1 is MRHNA and CDR2 SNTAGT. The CDR3 is 17 residues long.

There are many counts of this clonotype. CDR3 sequence: CSAKYPGLATETQYF. DNA for the CDR3: TGCAGTGCTAAATATCCGGGACTAGCGACGGAGACCCAGTACTTC. The gene calls are TRBV20-1 and TRBJ2-5, with 10 positions matching TRBD2. The germline CDR1 and CDR2 sequences are DFQATT and SNEGSKA (reference sequence). V shed 4 bases, J shed 5 bases, and the junction held 10 bases outside the gene matches. This CDR3 has 15 residues.

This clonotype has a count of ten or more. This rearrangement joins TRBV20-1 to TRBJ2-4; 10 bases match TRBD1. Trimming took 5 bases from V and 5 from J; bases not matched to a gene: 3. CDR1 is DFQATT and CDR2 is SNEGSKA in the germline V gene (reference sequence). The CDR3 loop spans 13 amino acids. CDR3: CSAAGTGENIQYF. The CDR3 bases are TGCAGTGCTGCCGGGACAGGGGAAAACATTCAGTACTTC.

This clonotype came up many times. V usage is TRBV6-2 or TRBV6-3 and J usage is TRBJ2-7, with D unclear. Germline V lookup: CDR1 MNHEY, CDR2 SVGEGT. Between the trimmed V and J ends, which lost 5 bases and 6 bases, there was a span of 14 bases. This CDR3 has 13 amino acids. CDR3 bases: TGTGCCAGCAGTGGCAGGTCCCTCGGCGAGCAGTACTTC. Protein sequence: CASSGRSLGEQYF.

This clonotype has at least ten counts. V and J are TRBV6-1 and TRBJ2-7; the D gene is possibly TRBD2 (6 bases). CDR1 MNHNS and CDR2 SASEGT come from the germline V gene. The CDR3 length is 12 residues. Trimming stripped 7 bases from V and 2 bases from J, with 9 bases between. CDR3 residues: CASKGTAYEQYF. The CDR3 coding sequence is TGTGCCAGCAAAGGGACTGCCTACGAGCAGTACTTC.

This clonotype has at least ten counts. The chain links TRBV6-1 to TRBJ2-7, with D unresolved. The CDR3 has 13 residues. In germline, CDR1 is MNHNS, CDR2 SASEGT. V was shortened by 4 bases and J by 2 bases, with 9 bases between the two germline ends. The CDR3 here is CASSAGFTYEQYF. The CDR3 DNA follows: TGTGCCAGCAGTGCGGGTTTTACCTACGAGCAGTACTTC.

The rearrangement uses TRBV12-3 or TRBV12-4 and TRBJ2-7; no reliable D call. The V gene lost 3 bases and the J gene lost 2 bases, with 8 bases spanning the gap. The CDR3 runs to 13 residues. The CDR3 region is CASSFGWTYEQYF. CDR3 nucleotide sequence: TGTGCCAGCAGTTTCGGTTGGACCTACGAGCAGTACTTC.

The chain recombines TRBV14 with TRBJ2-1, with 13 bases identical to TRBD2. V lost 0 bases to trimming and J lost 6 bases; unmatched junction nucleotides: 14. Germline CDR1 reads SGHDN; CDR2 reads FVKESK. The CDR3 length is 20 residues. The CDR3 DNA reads TGTGCCAGCAGCCAAGATCGCCCAGGACTAGCGGGAGCCCTGTCCAATGAGCAGTTCTTC. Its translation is CASSQDRPGLAGALSNEQFF.